Below are 25 T cell receptor beta chains sequenced from a single sample in a study of response to subunit inactivated influenza vaccine. Each CDR3 protein is one row after TCRdb ran MiXCR on the RT-PCR reads. The sample consists of roughly 630,000 distinct CDR3 sequences, about 15% of them appearing once. Sequenced material: PBMCs from blood, taken 14 to 15 days before vaccination. The receptor source for this set is a middle-aged man who received an inactivated influenza vaccine.

The chain has TRBV7-2 and TRBJ2-2; 10 positions match TRBD2. The V and J ends lost 2 bases and 4 bases, in that order; junction bases with no gene match: 4. The germline V gene has CDR1 SGHTA and CDR2 FQGNSA. The CDR3 is made up of 16 amino acids. The CDR3 here is CASSLLAGEITGELFF. In nucleotides, the CDR3 is TGTGCCAGCAGCTTACTAGCGGGGGAGATCACCGGGGAGCTGTTTTTT.

The V and J genes are TRBV29-1 and TRBJ2-1; 7 bases fit TRBD2. CDR3 size: 14 residues. The V gene end was trimmed by 3 bases and the J gene end by 9 bases; junction bases not matched to a gene: 11. Germline-derived CDR1 and CDR2 are SQVTM and ANQGSEA. Here the CDR3 reads CSVDVWEGMGEQFF. In nucleotides, the CDR3 is TGCAGCGTTGACGTCTGGGAGGGCATGGGTGAGCAGTTCTTC.

Concerning this clonotype itself: A read error may account for a junction end that differs from germline. The rearrangement uses TRBV27 and TRBJ2-1; TRBD2 agrees at 8 bases. The CDR3 is 12 residues long. Germline CDR1 and CDR2: MNHEY and SMNVEV (reference sequence). The CDR3 coding sequence is TGTGCCAGCACCACAAATAGCGGGGCCAGTGTCTTC. This gives the protein CASTTNSGASVF.

This clonotype was seen only a few times. This chain connects TRBV7-2 to TRBJ1-2; D unresolved. The germline V and J ends were trimmed by 3 bases and 0 bases, with 8 bases remaining between them. Per germline, CDR1 SGHTA and CDR2 FQGNSA. This CDR3 has 14 residues. CDR3 nucleotide sequence: TGTGCCAGCAGCTTTAATAAAGCTAACTATGGCTACACCTTC. Translated, it gives CASSFNKANYGYTF. The full variable domain, completed using reference TRBV7-2 and TRBJ1-2, is GAGVSQSPSNKVTEKGKDVELRCDPISGHTALYWYRQSLGQGLEFLIYFQGNSAPDKSGLPSDRFSAERTGGSVSTLTIQRTQQEDSAVYLCASSFNKANYGYTFGSGTRLTVV.

The V and J genes are TRBV3-1 and TRBJ2-7; no clear D. The CDR3 is made up of 15 amino acids. The ends were cut back, 1 base at V and 0 bases at J, with 10 bases in the middle. The germline V gene encodes CDR1 LGHDT and CDR2 YNNKEL (reference sequence). The CDR3 here is CASSQGSQISYEQYF. DNA for the CDR3: TGTGCCAGCAGCCAAGGGAGCCAGATCTCCTACGAGCAGTACTTC.

The chain couples TRBV10-1 to TRBJ2-7, with 7 bases identical to TRBD1. V shed 10 bases and J 3 bases; nucleotides not matched to a gene: 9. The length of the CDR3 is 13 residues. The germline V gene has CDR1 WNHNN and CDR2 SYGVQD (reference sequence). DNA for the CDR3: TGCGCCATCTCCCGGGACAGTGACTACGAGCAGTACTTC. Translating it yields CAISRDSDYEQYF.

This clonotype was picked up a small number of times. This chain links TRBV5-1 with TRBJ2-7; TRBD1 agrees at 10 bases. The germline gives CDR1 SGHRS, CDR2 YFSETQ. With V trimmed by 4 bases and J by 4 bases, 8 bases remained unmatched. This CDR3 contains 15 residues. The CDR3 bases are TGCGCCAGCAGCCAAGGACAGGGGGGCCTTTACGAGCAGTACTTC. It specifies CASSQGQGGLYEQYF.

V and J are TRBV9 and TRBJ2-1; D might be TRBD2 (5 bases). Deletions cut 3 bases from V and 9 bases from J, with 28 bases between. CDR1 and CDR2 (germline): SGDLS, YYNGEE. The CDR3 runs to 18 residues. CDR3 in amino acids: CASSGEMRATLVSGEQFF. The CDR3 DNA reads as TGTGCCAGCAGCGGAGAGATGCGGGCGACTTTAGTCTCGGGTGAGCAGTTCTTC.

The chain joins TRBV7-9 to TRBJ2-3, with 9 bases lining up with TRBD2. Germline V lookup: CDR1 SEHNR, CDR2 FQNEAQ (reference sequence). The length of the CDR3 is 15 residues. V was clipped by 7 bases and J by 1 base; unmatched bases: 6. CDR3 coding DNA: TGTGCCAGCACCCCGACTAGCGGACGCACAGATACGCAGTATTTT. Residues: CASTPTSGRTDTQYF.

This clonotype was observed a few times. The CDR3 DNA sequence: TGCAGTGCTAGTCGGGGGAGTCAGCCCCAGCATTTT. Translated, it gives CSASRGSQPQHF. This chain uses TRBV20-1 with TRBJ1-5; TRBD1 is a possible D gene (5 bases). The V end was cut by 3 bases, the J end by 6 bases, with 9 bases between. Germline CDR1 DFQATT, CDR2 SNEGSKA (reference sequence). The CDR3 has 12 residues.

A single count supports this clonotype. V is TRBV29-1 and J is TRBJ2-7, with 9 positions matching TRBD2. Trimming cost V 7 bases and J 5 bases; bases outside gene matches: 12. The CDR3 sequence is 14 residues long. Per the germline V gene, CDR1 is SQVTM and CDR2 is ANQGSEA. The CDR3 DNA sequence: TGCAGCGCCCGTGGGGGCGGGAGGGCCGACGAGCAGTACTTC. Translation: CSARGGGRADEQYF.

This chain links TRBV27 with TRBJ1-1, with D perhaps TRBD1 (5 bases). Germline CDR1 is MNHEY and CDR2 is SMNVEV (reference sequence). Trimming removed 8 bases from V and 4 bases from J, with 14 bases in between. The CDR3 extends over 13 amino acids. This chain's CDR3 is CASSGPGGTEAFF. The CDR3 DNA reads TGTGCCAGCTCGGGTCCGGGGGGCACTGAAGCTTTCTTT.

The sample holds a few counts of this clonotype. The genes are TRBV18 and TRBJ2-5; TRBD2 matches at 9 bases. The CDR3 sequence is 16 residues long. Germline V lookup: CDR1 KGHSH, CDR2 LQKENI. The junction had 10 bases not matched to a gene; V was cut back by 3 bases and J by 5 bases. Here the CDR3 reads CASSPLAGASGETQYF. CDR3 DNA sequence: TGTGCCAGCTCACCTTTAGCGGGAGCGTCCGGGGAGACCCAGTACTTC.

The chain links TRBV9 to TRBJ2-6, with D perhaps being TRBD1 or TRBD2 (5 bases each). Between the trimmed V and J ends, which lost 6 bases and 4 bases, there was a span of 14 bases. The CDR3 has 15 amino acids. Germline loops: CDR1 SGDLS, CDR2 YYNGEE. CDR3 residues: CASTMGVDGANVLTF. The CDR3 DNA reads as TGTGCCAGCACGATGGGGGTGGACGGGGCCAACGTCCTGACTTTC.

This chain uses TRBV18 with TRBJ2-7; 12 bases fit TRBD2. The germline V gene encodes CDR1 KGHSH and CDR2 LQKENI. The V segment lost 5 bases and the J segment 6 bases; nucleotides outside the gene matches: 2. The CDR3 contains 13 residues. CDR3 sequence (DNA): TGTGCCAGCTCAATGGGACTAGCGGGCGAGCAGTACTTC. Its protein is CASSMGLAGEQYF. Full variable domain (outside the CDR3, taken from reference TRBV18 and TRBJ2-7): NAGVMQNPRHLVRRRGQEARLRCSPMKGHSHVYWYRQLPEEGLKFMVYLQKENIIDESGMPKERFSAEFPKEGPSILRIQQVVRGDSAAYFCASSMGLAGEQYFGPGTRLTVT.

In this sample, this clonotype turned up a few times. The chain is built from TRBV6-2 or TRBV6-3 and TRBJ2-5; D is perhaps TRBD1 or TRBD2 (5 bases each). CDR3 size: 11 residues. CDR1 and CDR2 from the germline V gene are MNHEY and SVGEGT. The CDR3 DNA is TGTGCTGGGGGAGTGGGAGAGACCCAGTACTTC. This translates into CAGGVGETQYF.

In DNA form, the CDR3 reads TGTGCCAGCAGCTTAGTTTATACTAGCGGCAGTGCCTACGAGCAGTACTTC. It specifies CASSLVYTSGSAYEQYF. The chain recombines TRBV11-2 with TRBJ2-7; 8 nucleotides agree with TRBD2. This CDR3 contains 17 residues. Losses at the gene ends were 1 base for V and 2 bases for J; bases not matched to a gene: 10. CDR1 and CDR2 (germline): SGHAT, FQNNGV.

This clonotype was observed a few times. The rearrangement joins TRBV12-3 or TRBV12-4 to TRBJ1-6, with a tentative D call TRBD1 (6 bases). With 3 bases removed from V and 6 bases from J, the gap between germline ends came to 15 bases. This CDR3 has 16 amino acids. The CDR3 spells CASSFVSGQRNSPLHF. CDR3 DNA sequence: TGTGCCAGCAGTTTTGTGTCCGGACAGCGTAATTCACCCCTCCACTTT.

This clonotype was detected many times. The gene calls are TRBV9 and TRBJ2-2, with TRBD2 matching 9 bases. Trimming at V came to 0 bases and at J to 4 bases, leaving 4 bases not matched to a gene. Germline V lookup: CDR1 SGDLS, CDR2 YYNGEE. The CDR3 contains 16 residues. CDR3 in amino acids: CASSVGGSGSTGELFF. CDR3 DNA sequence: TGTGCCAGCAGCGTAGGGGGTAGCGGGAGCACCGGGGAGCTGTTTTTT.

This rearrangement joins TRBV7-2 to TRBJ2-2; TRBD2 aligns across 7 bases. The J segment lost 6 bases and the V segment lost 3 bases, leaving 4 bases of the junction unmatched. The germline V gene encodes CDR1 SGHTA and CDR2 FQGNSA. This CDR3 contains 14 residues. CDR3 nucleotides: TGTGCCAGCAGCTTGGGACTAACCGCCGGGGAGCTGTTTTTT. This sequence encodes CASSLGLTAGELFF.

This clonotype was seen repeatedly, ten times or more. The chain combines TRBV5-1 with TRBJ2-2; 7 positions match TRBD1. The CDR3 sequence is 13 residues long. Germline V gene lookup returns CDR1 SGHRS and CDR2 YFSETQ. J was trimmed by 4 bases and V by 7 bases; bases with no gene match: 4. The CDR3, as DNA: TGCGCCAGCCGGGGACAGACCACCGGGGAGCTGTTTTTT. Protein product: CASRGQTTGELFF.

This clonotype was seen a few times. The gene calls are TRBV12-3 or TRBV12-4 and TRBJ1-1, with unresolved D. The ends were cut back, 6 bases at V and 1 base at J, with 12 bases in the middle. The CDR3 contains 14 residues. DNA for the CDR3: TGTGCCAGCAGGTACAGCCCCTCGAACACTGAAGCTTTCTTT. It is translated as CASRYSPSNTEAFF.

This clonotype was found many times. This sequence joins TRBV6-2 or TRBV6-3 and TRBJ2-5; 12 bases map to TRBD2. CDR1 is MNHEY, CDR2 SVGEGT, per germline. Trimming cost V 6 bases and J 0 bases; bases outside gene matches: 2. The CDR3 spans 15 residues. The chain's CDR3 is CASRTSGGYQETQYF. As DNA, the CDR3 is TGTGCCAGCAGAACTAGCGGGGGGTACCAAGAGACCCAGTACTTC.

This clonotype was observed a handful of times. The chain recombines TRBV5-1 with TRBJ2-5; 12 nucleotides match TRBD2. J was trimmed by 3 bases and V by 0 bases; bases with no gene match: 9. Germline loops: CDR1 SGHRS, CDR2 YFSETQ. The CDR3 contains 18 residues. This CDR3 is CASSLGPSGGARKETQYF. The CDR3 DNA reads TGCGCCAGCAGCTTGGGCCCTAGCGGGGGGGCTAGGAAAGAGACCCAGTACTTC. The full variable domain, with the rest looked up from reference TRBV5-1 and TRBJ2-5, is KAGVTQTPRYLIKTRGQQVTLSCSPISGHRSVSWYQQTPGQGLQFLFEYFSETQRNKGNFPGRFSGRQFSNSRSEMNVSTLELGDSALYLCASSLGPSGGARKETQYFGPGTRLLVL.

The CDR3 here is CASSYSMDHNYEQYF. The CDR3 DNA reads TGTGCCAGCAGTTACTCGATGGACCATAACTACGAGCAGTACTTC. The rearrangement links TRBV6-2 or TRBV6-3 to TRBJ2-7, with no clear D. Between the trimmed V and J ends, which lost 0 bases and 3 bases, there was a span of 12 bases. Germline CDR1 and CDR2: MNHEY and SVGEGT. CDR3 length equals 15 residues.